Listed here is a single TCR beta chain. Its antigen remains unknown. These data originate in a study of CD8 T cells in ankylosing spondylitis. Overall study results and limits: Among TCR beta sequences, a motif of roughly 8 highly homologous variants appeared characteristic of ankylosing spondylitis blood. In peripheral blood, disease-linked CD8+ clones occurred at relatively low frequencies. Earlier studies detected some motif variants in reactive arthritis synovial fluid and blood.

Scientists made TCR beta libraries using quantitative 5'-RACE with molecular barcodes. TCRdb used MiXCR to reprocess the 5' RACE reads, holding one entry per CDR3 protein. The profile shows 750,000 to 850,000 distinct CDR3 sequences, 12% of them singletons. The CDR3 is made up of 15 amino acids. CDR1 and CDR2 (germline): SGHRS, YFSETQ. V lost 4 bases and J 0 bases, leaving 10 bases between the germline ends. The sequenced material came from blood, either unsorted or a sorted T cell fraction (not recorded which). The V call is TRBV5-1, the J call TRBJ1-4, with D maybe TRBD1 (5 bases). The TCR was taken from a male donor with ankylosing spondylitis. The CDR3 bases are TGCGCCAGCAGCCCGAAAGGGGCAACTAATGAAAAACTGTTTTTT. Amino acid sequence: CASSPKGATNEKLFF.